The rows below give T cell receptor beta chains drawn from one sample of a study of molecular identifiers for immune sequencing clone quantification. TCRdb re-called the PCR reads through MiXCR, storing one row per CDR3 protein. The table has over 600,000 distinct CDR3 sequences, less than 20% seen once. The sample comprised naive CD8+ T cells from blood, with Jurkat cell RNA spiked in. These receptors were collected from a human donor in good health. Some libraries in this study had Jurkat cell RNA spiked in. The CDR3 runs from the conserved cysteine through the conserved F or W. A D gene is named only where the DNA matches it firmly. Not all rows give a size; the values are once, few, many and, for expanded clones, a class.

. | few | TRBJ2-7 | TRBV20-1 | TGCAGTGCTAGTGTGGTAGCCGCCACAAGTTCCTACGAGCAGTACTTC | CSASVVAATSSYEQYF
. | many | TRBJ2-3 | TRBV6-6 | TGTGCCAGCACCCAGTTAGTTACAGAACCTAGCACAGATACGCAGTATTTT | CASTQLVTEPSTDTQYF
. | . | TRBJ2-1 | TRBV11-2 | TGTGCCAGCAGCTTAGACGGCGATGAGCAGATCTTC | CASSLDGDEQIF
. | many | TRBJ1-5 | TRBV27 | TGTGCCAGCAGTTTATTGACGGGCAATCAGCCCCAGCATTTT | CASSLLTGNQPQHF
. | many | TRBJ2-7 | TRBV12-3/TRBV12-4 | TGTGCCAGCAGTTCGGGCAGCAGCTCCTACGAGCAGTACTTC | CASSSGSSSYEQYF
. | many | TRBJ1-1 | TRBV11-2 | TGTGCCAGCAGACGTCCAGAGAACACTGAAGCTTTCTTT | CASRRPENTEAFF
. | . | TRBJ2-2 | TRBV30 | TGTGCCTGGTACCCCACCGGGGTCTACACCGGGGAGCTGTTTTTT | CAWYPTGVYTGELFF
TRBD1 | . | TRBJ2-7 | TRBV20-1 | TGCAGTGCTAGACAGGGGGCCCACTACGAGCAGTACTTC | CSARQGAHYEQYF
. | many | TRBJ1-1 | TRBV2 | TGTGCCAGCAGTGCGTACCCAATGAACACTGAAGCTTTCTTT | CASSAYPMNTEAFF
TRBD1 | few | TRBJ2-1 | TRBV30 | TGTGCCTGGAGTACAGGGGAGTCTAGGAGGTTCTTC | CAWSTGESRRFF
TRBD2 | many | TRBJ2-5 | TRBV12-3/TRBV12-4 | TGTGCCAGCAGTTTTTCAGCGGGGGATAAAGAGACCCAGTACTTC | CASSFSAGDKETQYF
TRBD1 | many | TRBJ2-7 | TRBV27 | TGTGCCAGCAGTTTAGTTGTAGGGGGCGACGAGCAGTACTTC | CASSLVVGGDEQYF
TRBD2 | many | TRBJ2-2 | TRBV5-1 | TGCGCCAGCAGCCCGGGACTAGCGGGAGCATATGGCGGGGAGCTGTTTTTT | CASSPGLAGAYGGELFF
. | few | TRBJ2-3 | TRBV27 | TGTGCCAGCAGTTCACCGATCCGGAGCGGCACAGATACGCAGTATTTT | CASSSPIRSGTDTQYF
. | many | TRBJ2-2 | TRBV7-9 | TGTGCCAGCAGCCGACGTGACATGGGCTTGGGCACCGGGGAGCTGTTTTTT | CASSRRDMGLGTGELFF
. | few | TRBJ2-3 | TRBV11-2 | TGTGCCAGCAGCTTAGATATAGGCGGCACAGATACGCAGTATTTT | CASSLDIGGTDTQYF
. | many | TRBJ2-7 | TRBV19 | TGTGCCAGTAGTATAGACAGGGGTTCCTACGAGCAGTACTTC | CASSIDRGSYEQYF
. | few | TRBJ2-7 | TRBV19 | TGTGCCAGTAGGTCACAGACAGGTGGAACCTACGAGCAGTACTTC | CASRSQTGGTYEQYF
. | many | TRBJ2-2 | TRBV7-9 | TGTGCCAGCAGCAGCCCTCACCACGACACCCAGAACACCGGGGAGCTGTTTTTT | CASSSPHHDTQNTGELFF
TRBD1 | many | TRBJ2-6 | TRBV7-2 | TGTGCCAGCAGCTTAATTCGTGGGACAGGGAGGTTCTCTGGGGCCAACGTCCTGACTTTC | CASSLIRGTGRFSGANVLTF
. | many | TRBJ2-2 | TRBV20-1 | TGCAGTGCTAGAGATCAGGTAGCAGAGAACACCGGGGAGCTGTTTTTT | CSARDQVAENTGELFF
. | few | TRBJ1-5 | TRBV30 | TGTGCCTGGAGTATACTAGACAACAATCAGCCCCAGCATTTT | CAWSILDNNQPQHF
TRBD1 | many | TRBJ1-1 | TRBV13 | TGTGCCAGCAGCTTAACAGGGGCCGGAACTGAAGCTTTCTTT | CASSLTGAGTEAFF
TRBD2 | many | TRBJ2-3 | TRBV4-3 | TGCGCCAGCAGCCAAGATCTTAGGACTAGTCCCGATACGCAGTATTTT | CASSQDLRTSPDTQYF
. | many | TRBJ2-2 | TRBV4-1 | TGCGCCAGCAGCCAAGGGGTGCGGGGAGTCAACACCGGGGAGCTGTTTTTT | CASSQGVRGVNTGELFF
TRBD1 | . | TRBJ1-1 | TRBV19 | TGTGCCAGCAAAACCGGGACAGAATTTGGTGAAGCTTTCTTT | CASKTGTEFGEAFF
. | many | TRBJ1-6 | TRBV3-1 | TGTGCCAGCAGCCTAACTACGGCGGGCCGACCCCTCCACTTT | CASSLTTAGRPLHF
TRBD2 | . | TRBJ2-1 | TRBV4-2 | TGTGCCAGCAGCCAAAGACTAGCGGGAGGGCCATACAATGAGCAGTTCTTC | CASSQRLAGGPYNEQFF
TRBD1 | . | TRBJ2-2 | TRBV7-6 | TGTGCCAGCAGCCCTCCGGACAGGGCTACCCCGAACACCGGGGAGCTGTTTTTT | CASSPPDRATPNTGELFF
TRBD2 | . | TRBJ2-1 | TRBV2 | TGTGCCAGCAGTGAGTCTAGCGGGGGGAATGACAATGAGCAGTTCTTC | CASSESSGGNDNEQFF
. | . | TRBJ1-6 | TRBV28 | TGTGCCAGCAGTTCGGACAGCAAGCTTCGGTCACCCCTCCACTTT | CASSSDSKLRSPLHF
. | . | TRBJ1-2 | TRBV28 | TGTGCCAGCAGCCGGAATGAGTATGGCTACACCTTC | CASSRNEYGYTF
. | many | TRBJ2-3 | TRBV6-6 | TGTGCCAGCAGTTACACTTGGGGACAAACAGATACGCAGTATTTT | CASSYTWGQTDTQYF
. | many | TRBJ2-7 | TRBV29-1 | TGCAGCGCAAAACAGGGCCTCGAGCAGTACTTC | CSAKQGLEQYF
. | once | TRBJ2-3 | TRBV27 | TGTGCTAGCAGTTTGGCGATGGGAAGCACAGGTACGCAGTATTTT | CASSLAMGSTGTQYF
. | many | TRBJ2-3 | TRBV20-1 | TGCAGTGCTAGAGATGCCGACTGGATGAGCACAGATACGCAGTATTTT | CSARDADWMSTDTQYF
. | few | TRBJ2-7 | TRBV6-2/TRBV6-3 | TGTGCCAGCAGTTACTCGGCTAGCGAATTCGCCCACGAGCAGTACTTC | CASSYSASEFAHEQYF